This TCR beta chain is from a study of shared clonotypes between healthy human individuals. Study-wide background: Used for every donor were three CD4 naive, three CD4 memory, two CD8 naive and one CD8 memory plate. The study, taken as a whole, reports: A reduction in generation probabilities was seen for non-shared clonotypes relative to those shared by all four donors.

Assay execution proceeded at the deep level. Using immunoSEQ multiplex PCR, the repertoire was profiled, and TCRdb retains in-frame clones only, with some absent. This sample has around 600,000 clones, with around 96% found just once. CDR1 and CDR2 (germline): SEHNR, FQNEAQ (reference sequence). The germline V and J ends were trimmed by 5 bases and 6 bases, with 17 bases remaining between them. The CDR3 has 14 residues. Concerning this clone: Its matching antigen is unknown.

The naive CD8 fraction comprised CD45RO-negative cells positively selected for CCR7 and excluded terminally differentiated effector memory CD45RA+ cells. The source of this sequence is a woman aged 25 to 39 in good health. The sequenced sample was naive CD8+ T cells sorted from blood. The rearrangement joins TRBV7-9 to TRBJ2-7; D might be TRBD1 or TRBD2, each matching 5 bases. CDR3 amino acids: CASSPGTDPLEQYF. CDR3 DNA: TGTGCCAGCAGCCCCGGGACGGACCCCCTCGAGCAGTACTTC.